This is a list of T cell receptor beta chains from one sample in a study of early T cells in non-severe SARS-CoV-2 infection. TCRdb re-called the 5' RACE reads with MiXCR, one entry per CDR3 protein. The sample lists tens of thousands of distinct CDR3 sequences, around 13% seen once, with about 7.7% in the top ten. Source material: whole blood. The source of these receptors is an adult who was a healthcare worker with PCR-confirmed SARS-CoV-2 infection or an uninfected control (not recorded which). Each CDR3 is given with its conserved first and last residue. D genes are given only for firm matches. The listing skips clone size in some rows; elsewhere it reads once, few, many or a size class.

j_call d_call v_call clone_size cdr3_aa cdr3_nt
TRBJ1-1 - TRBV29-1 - CSVENQGNTEAFF TGCAGCGTCGAAAATCAGGGAAACACTGAAGCTTTCTTT
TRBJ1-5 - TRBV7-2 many CASSLPGQPQHF TGTGCCAGCAGCTTACCTGGTCAGCCCCAGCATTTT
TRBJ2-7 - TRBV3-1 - CASSRGTYEQYF TGTGCCAGCAGCCGAGGGACCTACGAGCAGTACTTC
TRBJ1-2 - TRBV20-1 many CSARVRGRGLNGYTF TGCAGTGCTAGGGTGCGTGGGCGGGGGCTAAATGGCTACACCTTC
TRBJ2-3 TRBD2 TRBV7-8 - CASSLVAPRAGTDTQYF TGTGCCAGCAGCTTAGTCGCCCCTAGAGCGGGGACAGATACGCAGTATTTT
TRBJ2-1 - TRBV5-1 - CASSLVGGMNNEQFF TGCGCCAGCAGCTTGGTCGGCGGGATGAACAATGAGCAGTTCTTC
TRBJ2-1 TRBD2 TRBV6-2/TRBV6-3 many CASSYSKREGLYNEQFF TGTGCCAGCAGTTACTCGAAGCGGGAGGGTCTTTACAATGAGCAGTTCTTC
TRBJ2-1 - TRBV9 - CASSYGGPRNEQFF TGTGCCAGCAGCTACGGAGGACCCCGCAATGAGCAGTTCTTC
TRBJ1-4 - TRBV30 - CAWTGGVVEKLFF TGTGCCTGGACGGGCGGGGTAGTAGAAAAACTGTTTTTT
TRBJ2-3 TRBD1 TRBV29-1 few CSVMYRGADTQYF TGCAGCGTTATGTACAGGGGTGCGGATACGCAGTATTTT
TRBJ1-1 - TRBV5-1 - CASSLPGTTLKEAFF TGCGCCAGCAGCTTGCCGGGAACCACCCTCAAGGAAGCTTTCTTT
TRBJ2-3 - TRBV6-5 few CASSYPGRSDTQYF TGTGCCAGCAGTTATCCGGGACGGTCAGATACGCAGTATTTT
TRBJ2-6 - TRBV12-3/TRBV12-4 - CAWARSGANVLTF TGTGCCTGGGCCCGTTCTGGGGCCAACGTCCTGACTTTC
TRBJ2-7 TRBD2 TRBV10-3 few CAISEGSSGSYEQYF TGTGCCATCAGTGAGGGTTCTAGCGGGAGTTACGAGCAGTACTTC
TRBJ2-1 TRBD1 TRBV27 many CASTGTGANNEQFF TGTGCCAGCACCGGGACAGGGGCAAACAATGAGCAGTTCTTC
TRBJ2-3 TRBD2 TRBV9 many CASSQGLAGGPATQYF TGTGCCAGCAGCCAAGGACTAGCGGGAGGGCCAGCTACGCAGTATTTT
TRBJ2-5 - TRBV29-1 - CSVLTGRETQYF TGCAGCGTTCTAACAGGGCGAGAGACCCAGTACTTC
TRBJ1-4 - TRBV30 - CAWSGVPSTNEKLFF TGTGCCTGGAGTGGTGTTCCCTCAACTAATGAAAAACTGTTTTTT
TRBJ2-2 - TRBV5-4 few CASSLDVTPNTGELFF TGTGCCAGCAGCTTGGACGTGACACCTAACACCGGGGAGCTGTTTTTT
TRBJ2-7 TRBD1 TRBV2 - CASGAATGGYEQYF TGTGCCAGTGGGGCGGCGACAGGGGGTTACGAGCAGTACTTC
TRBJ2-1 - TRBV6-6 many CASSYTYYNEQFF TGTGCCAGCAGTTACACTTACTACAATGAGCAGTTCTTC
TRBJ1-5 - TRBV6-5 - CASMDLGRAQHF TGTGCCAGCATGGATCTGGGACGGGCCCAGCATTTT
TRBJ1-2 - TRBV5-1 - CASSFVPGGYTF TGCGCCAGCAGCTTCGTCCCAGGCGGCTACACCTTC
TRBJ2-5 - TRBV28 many CASKETGGPEETQYF TGTGCCAGCAAAGAAACAGGTGGGCCCGAAGAGACCCAGTACTTC
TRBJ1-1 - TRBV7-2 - CASRRVGEAFF TGTGCCAGCAGAAGGGTCGGAGAAGCTTTCTTT
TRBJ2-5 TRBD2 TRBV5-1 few CTSSGTSQPVEYF TGCACCAGCAGCGGGACTAGCCAGCCCGTCGAGTACTTC
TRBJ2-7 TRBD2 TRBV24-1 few CATSLNPGLAGLEGYEQYF TGTGCCACCAGTCTAAACCCTGGACTAGCGGGTCTCGAGGGCTACGAGCAGTACTTC
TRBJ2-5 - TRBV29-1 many CSVPGLTQETQYF TGCAGCGTCCCGGGATTGACACAAGAGACCCAGTACTTC
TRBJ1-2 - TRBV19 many CASTGHLYGYTF TGTGCCAGTACGGGACACCTCTATGGCTACACCTTC
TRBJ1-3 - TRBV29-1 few CSVEYGDSGNTIYF TGCAGCGTTGAATACGGAGACTCTGGAAACACCATATATTTT
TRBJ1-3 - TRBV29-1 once CSVMLVGNTIYF TGCAGCGTTATGTTGGTCGGAAACACCATATATTTT
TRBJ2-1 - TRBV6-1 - CASSESPAHEQFF TGTGCCAGCAGTGAATCCCCGGCCCATGAGCAGTTCTTC
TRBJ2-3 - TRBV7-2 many CASSFYRAEGDTQYF TGTGCCAGCAGCTTTTACAGGGCGGAGGGAGATACGCAGTATTTT
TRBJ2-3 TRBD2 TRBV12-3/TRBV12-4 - CASSFGGRVTDTQYF TGTGCCAGCAGTTTCGGCGGGAGGGTCACAGATACGCAGTATTTT
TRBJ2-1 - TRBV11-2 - CASSLISGYNEQFF TGTGCCAGCAGCCTCATTAGCGGATACAATGAGCAGTTCTTC
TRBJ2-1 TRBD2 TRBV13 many CASSLVPSGRGNEQFF TGTGCCAGCAGCTTAGTGCCTAGCGGGAGGGGCAATGAGCAGTTCTTC
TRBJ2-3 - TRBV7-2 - CASSLRAGYTDTQYF TGTGCCAGCAGCTTACGTGCGGGATATACAGATACGCAGTATTTT
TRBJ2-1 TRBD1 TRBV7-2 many CASSRDRGNEQFF TGTGCCAGCAGCCGGGACAGGGGGAATGAGCAGTTCTTC
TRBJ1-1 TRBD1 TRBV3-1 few CASSPFLRGSTEAFF TGTGCCAGCAGCCCTTTCCTCAGGGGGAGCACTGAAGCTTTCTTT
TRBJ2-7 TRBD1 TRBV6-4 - CASRAAGGAYEQYF TGTGCCAGCAGAGCTGCAGGGGGCGCGTACGAGCAGTACTTC
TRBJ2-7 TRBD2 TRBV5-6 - CASSGRPSGGDEQYF TGTGCCAGCAGCGGACGTCCTAGCGGCGGGGACGAGCAGTACTTC
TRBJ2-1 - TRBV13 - CASRETGQSPFF TGTGCCAGCAGAGAAACTGGACAGTCTCCGTTCTTC
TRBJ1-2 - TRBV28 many CASSLRGSGYTF TGTGCCAGCAGTTTACGGGGGTCTGGCTACACCTTC
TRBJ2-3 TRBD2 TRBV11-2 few CASSLAAGLATDTQYF TGTGCCAGCAGCTTAGCCGCGGGACTAGCTACAGATACGCAGTATTTT
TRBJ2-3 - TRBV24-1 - CATSDLKDTQYF TGTGCCACCAGTGATTTGAAGGATACGCAGTATTTT
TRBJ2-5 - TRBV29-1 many CSVGGIRPSETQYF TGCAGCGTTGGAGGGATTCGACCATCAGAGACCCAGTACTTC
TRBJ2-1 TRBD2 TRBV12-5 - CASGLFYGTTLDNEQFF TGTGCTAGTGGTTTGTTCTACGGGACTACCCTCGACAATGAGCAGTTCTTC